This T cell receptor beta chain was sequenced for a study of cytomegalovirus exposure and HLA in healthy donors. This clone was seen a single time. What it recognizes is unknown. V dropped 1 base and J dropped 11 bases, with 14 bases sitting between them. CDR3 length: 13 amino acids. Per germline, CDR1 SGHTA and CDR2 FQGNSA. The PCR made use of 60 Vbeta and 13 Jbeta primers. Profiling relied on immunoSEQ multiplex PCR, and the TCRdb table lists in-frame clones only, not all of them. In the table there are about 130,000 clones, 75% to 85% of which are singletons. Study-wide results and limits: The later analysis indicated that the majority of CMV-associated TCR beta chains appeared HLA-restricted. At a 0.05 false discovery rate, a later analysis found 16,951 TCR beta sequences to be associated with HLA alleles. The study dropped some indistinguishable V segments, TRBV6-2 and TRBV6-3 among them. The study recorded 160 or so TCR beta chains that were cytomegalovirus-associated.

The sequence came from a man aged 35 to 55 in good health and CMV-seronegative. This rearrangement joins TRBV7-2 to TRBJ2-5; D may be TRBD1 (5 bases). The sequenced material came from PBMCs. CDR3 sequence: CASSLVSREYQYF. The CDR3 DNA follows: TGTGCCAGCAGCTTAGTAAGCAGGGAATATCAGTACTTC.